This TCR beta chain was sequenced during a study of T cell repertoires in cytomegalovirus infection (dated by TCRdb to 2018 to 2020). Concerning the study at large: The HLA type of each donor mattered for the analysis, because public TCR beta signatures pointed to carriage of CMV infection along with the matching HLA type. The research as a whole found: In both this cohort and an independent cohort of some 380 donors, the cumulative frequency of public TCR beta family members distinguished carriers of CMV infection plus the relevant HLA type. The ex vivo response was dominated by HLA-C-restricted CMV-specific TCR beta clonotypes, which also provided the single most frequent clonotype in two of eight donors.

The run used an Illumina HiSeq 1500. TCRdb ran its own pipeline on the public reads, namely fastp trimming at Q25 and MiXCR clone calling, and kept in-frame beta chains. Rows merge per CDR3 protein into single entries with the most common DNA and genes. This sample gives 400,000 or so distinct CDR3 sequences in total; 25% to 40% of them show up just once. 12% to 15% of the sample is taken by the ten largest. Notes on this clonotype: Its target antigen remains unknown. A much larger clone lies a single base off, so this may be a read error.

The receptor's source is a human donor in good health (CMV status not recorded). Some clones in this sample may be carry-over from other donors' samples. The source material was PBMCs.

The CDR3 protein is CASRSDSNQPQHF. The DNA sequence is TGTGCCAGCCGTTCGGACAGCAATCAGCCCCAGCATTTT. The rearrangement joined TRBV7-9 to TRBJ1-5; the D gene cannot be resolved reliably. The germline V gene (reference sequence) yields SEHNR for CDR1 and FQNEAQ for CDR2. The junction shows trimming of 8 bases on V and 1 base on J, plus 9 bases between the germline ends. The CDR3, cysteine through phenylalanine, is 13 amino acids long. Only CDR3 DNA is held: 39 bases, read in frame from base 1. With the rest looked up from the reference TRBV7-9 and TRBJ1-5 genes rather than sequenced, the full variable domain is DTGVSQNPRHKITKRGQNVTFRCDPISEHNRLYWYRQTLGQGPEFLTYFQNEAQLEKSRLLSDRFSAERPKGSFSTLEIQRTEQGDSAMYLCASRSDSNQPQHFGDGTRLSIL.